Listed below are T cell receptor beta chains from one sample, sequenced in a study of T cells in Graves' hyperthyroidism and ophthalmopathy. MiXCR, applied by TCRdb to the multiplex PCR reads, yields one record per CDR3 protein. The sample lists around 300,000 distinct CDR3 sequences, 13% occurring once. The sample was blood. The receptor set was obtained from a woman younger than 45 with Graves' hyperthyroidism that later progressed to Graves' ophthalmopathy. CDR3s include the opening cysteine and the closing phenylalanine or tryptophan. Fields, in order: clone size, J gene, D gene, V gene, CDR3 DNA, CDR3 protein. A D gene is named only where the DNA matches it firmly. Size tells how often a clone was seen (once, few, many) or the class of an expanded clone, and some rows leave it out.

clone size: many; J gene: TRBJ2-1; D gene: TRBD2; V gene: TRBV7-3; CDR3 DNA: TGTGCCAGCAGCCAGGGACTACAAAGCCTCCCTGAGCAGTTCTTC; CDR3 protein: CASSQGLQSLPEQFF
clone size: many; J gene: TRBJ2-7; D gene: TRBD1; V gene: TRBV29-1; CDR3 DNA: TGCAGCGTTGTGACAGGGGCGGGGGAGCAGTACTTC; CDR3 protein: CSVVTGAGEQYF
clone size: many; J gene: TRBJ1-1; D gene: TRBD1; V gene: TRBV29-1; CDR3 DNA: TGCAGCGGGTGGACAGGGACGACTGAAGCTTTCTTT; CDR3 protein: CSGWTGTTEAFF
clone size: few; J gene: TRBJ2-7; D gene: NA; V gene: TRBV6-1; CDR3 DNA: TGTGCCAGCAGTCCCTTGCTCTACGAGCAGTACTTC; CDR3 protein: CASSPLLYEQYF
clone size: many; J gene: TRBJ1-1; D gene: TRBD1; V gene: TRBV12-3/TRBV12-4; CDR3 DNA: TGTGCCAGCAGTACAGGGGGGGGGGTGAACACTGAAGCTTTCTTT; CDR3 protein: CASSTGGGVNTEAFF
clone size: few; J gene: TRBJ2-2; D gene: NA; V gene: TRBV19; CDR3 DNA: TGTGCCTCATCTACGGGGTGGGAGAACACCGGGGAGCTGTTTTTT; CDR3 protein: CASSTGWENTGELFF
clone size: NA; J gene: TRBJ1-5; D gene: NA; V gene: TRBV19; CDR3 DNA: TGTGCCAGTAGTAATAGTTGGGATAGCAATCAGCCCCAGCATTTT; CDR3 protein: CASSNSWDSNQPQHF
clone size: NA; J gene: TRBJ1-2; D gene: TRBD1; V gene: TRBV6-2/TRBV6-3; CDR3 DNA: TGTGTCAGCAGTGTTGGACAGGAGATCTATGGCTACACCTTC; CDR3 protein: CVSSVGQEIYGYTF
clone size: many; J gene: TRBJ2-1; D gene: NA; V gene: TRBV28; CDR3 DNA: TGTGCCAGCAGCTCTCAGTGGGGCAATGAGCAGTTCTTC; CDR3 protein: CASSSQWGNEQFF
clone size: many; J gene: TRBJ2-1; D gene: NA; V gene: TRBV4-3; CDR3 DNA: TGCGCCAGCAGCCAAACCCCCCTCCTCGATGAGCAGTTCTTC; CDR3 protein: CASSQTPLLDEQFF
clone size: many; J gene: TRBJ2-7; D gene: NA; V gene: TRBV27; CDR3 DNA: TGTGCCAGCAGCTCCGAGCGTTGGGAGCAGTACTTC; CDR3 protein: CASSSERWEQYF
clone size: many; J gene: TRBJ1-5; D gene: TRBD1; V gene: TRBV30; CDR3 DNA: TGTGCCTGGAGGAGACAGGGTAGTCAGCCCCAGCATTTT; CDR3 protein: CAWRRQGSQPQHF
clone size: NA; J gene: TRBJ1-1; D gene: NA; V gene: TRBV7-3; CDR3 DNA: TGTGCCAGCAGCTTCCTCGGAGGGGACCCCATGAACACTGAAGCTTTCTTT; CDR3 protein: CASSFLGGDPMNTEAFF
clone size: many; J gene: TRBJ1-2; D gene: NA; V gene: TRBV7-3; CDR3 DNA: TGTGCCAGCAGCTTTGATGCTAACTATGGCTACACCTTC; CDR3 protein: CASSFDANYGYTF
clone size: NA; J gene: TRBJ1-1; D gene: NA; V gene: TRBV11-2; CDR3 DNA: TGTGCCAGCAACTTCCTTATAGTAGGGGGAGTAAGGACGAACACTGAAGCTTTCTTT; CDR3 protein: CASNFLIVGGVRTNTEAFF
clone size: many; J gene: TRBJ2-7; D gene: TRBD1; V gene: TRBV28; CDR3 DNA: TGTGCCAGCAGTTACACCACAGGGGGAGGGCAGTACTTC; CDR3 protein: CASSYTTGGGQYF
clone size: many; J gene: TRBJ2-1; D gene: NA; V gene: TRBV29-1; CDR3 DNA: TGCAGCGTTGATGGGGGCAGCAGCTCCTACAATGAGCAGTTCTTC; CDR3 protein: CSVDGGSSSYNEQFF
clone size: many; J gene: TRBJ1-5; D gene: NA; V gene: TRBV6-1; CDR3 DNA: TGTGCCAGCAGCCTGGTCCCCGGACAGCCCCAGCATTTT; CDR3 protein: CASSLVPGQPQHF
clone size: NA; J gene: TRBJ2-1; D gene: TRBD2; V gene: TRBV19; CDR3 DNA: TGTGCCAGTAGTATATTCGGCGGGAGTCCCGACAATGAGCAGTTCTTC; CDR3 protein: CASSIFGGSPDNEQFF
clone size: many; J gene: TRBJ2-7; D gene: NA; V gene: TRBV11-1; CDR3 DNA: TGTGCCAGCAGCTTACCGGGAAGCGCCGGCGAGCAGTACTTC; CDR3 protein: CASSLPGSAGEQYF